What follows is one T cell receptor (beta chain) and its context. This entry is derived from a study of glioma-infiltrating T cells after dendritic cell vaccination. Whole-study context: Autologous tumor lysate-pulsed dendritic cell vaccination was given between the early 2000s and the early 2010s.

Only patients with spare fresh-frozen tumor and over two years of follow-up were included. The table came from immunoSEQ multiplex PCR; TCRdb's copy has only in-frame clones and leaves some out. The sample comprises 50,000 to 80,000 clones, 75% to 90% of which are singletons, and over 8.5% rests with the top ten. The source material was blood, sampled before dendritic cell vaccination. This clonotype was obtained from a human donor with glioblastoma.

The CDR3 nucleotides are TGCGCCAGCATGACAGGGACTAGCGGGCTACAAGAGACCCAGTACTTC. Translating gives CASMTGTSGLQETQYF. The chain uses TRBV5-1 and TRBJ2-5, with TRBD2 matching over 12 bases. The J segment lost 2 bases and the V segment lost 6 bases, leaving 8 bases of the junction unmatched. This CDR3 region has 16 residues. The germline V gene encodes CDR1 SGHRS and CDR2 YFSETQ.